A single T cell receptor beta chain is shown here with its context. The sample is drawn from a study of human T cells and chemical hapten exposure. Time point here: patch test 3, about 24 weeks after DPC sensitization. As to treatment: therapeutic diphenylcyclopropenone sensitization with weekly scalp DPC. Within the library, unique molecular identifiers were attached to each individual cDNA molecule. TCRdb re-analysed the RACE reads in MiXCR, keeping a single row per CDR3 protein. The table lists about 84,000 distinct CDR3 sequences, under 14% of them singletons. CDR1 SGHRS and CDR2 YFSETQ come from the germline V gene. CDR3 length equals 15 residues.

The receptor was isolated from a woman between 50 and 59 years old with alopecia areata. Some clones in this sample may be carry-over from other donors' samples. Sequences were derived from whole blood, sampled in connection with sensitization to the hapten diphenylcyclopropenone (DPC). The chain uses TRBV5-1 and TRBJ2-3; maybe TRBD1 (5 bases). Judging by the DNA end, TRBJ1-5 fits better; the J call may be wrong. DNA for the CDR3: TGCGCCAGCGGGGCTCTAGCGGGAGTCTCAGATACGCAGCATTTT. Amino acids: CASGALAGVSDTQHF.